This T cell receptor beta chain derives from a study of cytomegalovirus exposure and HLA in healthy donors. Study-wide background: T cells numbering around 190 million yielded roughly 120 million unique TCR beta sequences in an earlier analysis.

V was pared by 0 bases and J by 4 bases, with 13 bases between. Germline assignment: CDR1 SGDLS and CDR2 YYNGEE. The CDR3 runs to 15 residues. In regard to this clone: The antigen remains undetermined.

The PCR used 60 Vbeta and 13 Jbeta primers. TCRdb's table, derived via immunoSEQ multiplex PCR, lists solely in-frame clones and lacks some. The sample consists of roughly 170,000 clones, 75% to 85% of them appearing once. Study results and caveats: TCR beta V segments were, for the most part, productive about 87% or about 30% of the time in an earlier analysis. Several of the most significant clusters were apparently associated with common viral pathogens in a later analysis.

The V call is TRBV9, the J call TRBJ1-2; TRBD1 is a possible D gene (5 bases). Material: PBMCs. The clonotype comes from a boy between 5 and 17 years old in good health and CMV-seronegative. This CDR3 reads CASSVAARGPYGYTF. The CDR3 DNA sequence: TGTGCCAGCAGCGTAGCTGCTAGGGGTCCCTATGGCTACACCTTC.